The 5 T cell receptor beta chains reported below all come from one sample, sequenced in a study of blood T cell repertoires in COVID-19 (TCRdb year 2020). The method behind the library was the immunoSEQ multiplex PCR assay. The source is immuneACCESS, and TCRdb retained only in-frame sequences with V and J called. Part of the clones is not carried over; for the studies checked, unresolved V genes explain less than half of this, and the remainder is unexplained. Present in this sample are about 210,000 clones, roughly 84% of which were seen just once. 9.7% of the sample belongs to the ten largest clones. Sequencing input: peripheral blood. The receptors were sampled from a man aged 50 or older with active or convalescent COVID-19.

CDR3 DNA sequence: TGTGCCAGCTCACCGGGCGTTTTGGCTACGGAGGTCTATGAAAAACTGTTTTTT. Its translation: CASSPGVLATEVYEKLFF. This chain links TRBV18 with TRBJ1-4, with D hard to call. In germline, CDR1 is KGHSH, CDR2 LQKENI. Trimming pared 3 bases from V and 6 bases from J, leaving 23 bases between. This CDR3 spans 18 amino acids.

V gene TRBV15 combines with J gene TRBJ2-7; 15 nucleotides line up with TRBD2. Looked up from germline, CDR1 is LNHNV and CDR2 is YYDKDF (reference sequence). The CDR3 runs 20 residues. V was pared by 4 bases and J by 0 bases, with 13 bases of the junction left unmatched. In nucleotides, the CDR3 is TGTGCCACCAGCACCCCCGGAGGACTAGCGGGAGGGGGGTTCTCCTACGAGCAGTACTTC. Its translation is CATSTPGGLAGGGFSYEQYF.

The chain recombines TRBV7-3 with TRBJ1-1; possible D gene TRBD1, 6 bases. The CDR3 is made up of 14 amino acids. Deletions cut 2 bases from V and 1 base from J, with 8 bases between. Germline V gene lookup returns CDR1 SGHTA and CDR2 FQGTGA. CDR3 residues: CASSLLGQNTEAFF. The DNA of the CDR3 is TGTGCCAGCAGCTTACTGGGACAGAACACTGAAGCTTTCTTT. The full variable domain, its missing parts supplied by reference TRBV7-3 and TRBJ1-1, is GAGVSQTPSNKVTEKGKYVELRCDPISGHTALYWYRQSLGQGPEFLIYFQGTGAADDSGLPNDRFFAVRPEGSVSTLKIQRTERGDSAVYLCASSLLGQNTEAFFGQGTRLTVV.

CDR3 protein: CASSRGDTQYF. In DNA, the CDR3 is TGTGCCAGCAGCAGGGGGGATACGCAGTATTTT. This sequence joins TRBV5-6 and TRBJ2-3, with a possible D match to TRBD1 (6 bases). Germline CDR1 reads SGHDT; CDR2 reads YYEEEE. V dropped 4 bases and J dropped 6 bases, with 6 bases sitting between them. The CDR3 has 11 residues.

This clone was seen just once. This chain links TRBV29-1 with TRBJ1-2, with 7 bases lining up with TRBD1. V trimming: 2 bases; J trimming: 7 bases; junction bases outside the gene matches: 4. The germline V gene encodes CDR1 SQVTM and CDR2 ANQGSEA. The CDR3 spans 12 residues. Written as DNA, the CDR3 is TGCAGCGTTGAAAGACAGGGTAGTGGCTACACCTTC. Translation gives CSVERQGSGYTF. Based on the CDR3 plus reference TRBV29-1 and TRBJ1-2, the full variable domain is SAVISQKPSRDICQRGTSLTIQCQVDSQVTMMFWYRQQPGQSLTLIATANQGSEATYESGFVIDKFPISRPNLTFSTLTVSNMSPEDSSIYLCSVERQGSGYTFGSGTRLTVV.